This T cell receptor (beta chain) was sequenced for a study of T cell responses to AZD1222 COVID-19 vaccine. Study outcomes and limitations: Within unmutated variant regions lay the reported targets of nearly half of spike-specific TCRs.

Repertoires were generated with immunoSEQ multiplex PCR, while TCRdb's copy carries only in-frame clones and drops some. The sample lists some 88,000 clones; 92% were seen once. J was trimmed by 6 bases and V by 5 bases; bases with no gene match: 4. CDR3 length equals 13 residues. The germline gives CDR1 MNHEY, CDR2 SMNVEV (reference sequence). Of note for this clone: Its antigen is as yet unknown.

The source material was peripheral blood, sampled on day 0 of AZD1222 vaccination. This rearrangement joins TRBV27 to TRBJ1-1; 9 nucleotides agree with TRBD1. The receptor comes from an adult in good health. The DNA of the CDR3 is TGTGCCAGCAGTCCGGGACAGGGACCTGAAGCTTTCTTT. Translated, it gives CASSPGQGPEAFF.